This T cell receptor beta chain emerged from a study of blood T cell repertoires in COVID-19. Across the whole study: Acute-phase and convalescent COVID-19 samples originated in the United States, Italy and Spain. T cells, B-cell-depleted T cells, or PBMCs provided the cDNA or gDNA that served as material.

In the study's own analysis: Estimation of nucleated cell counts relied on the amplification of reference gene primers. Method: immunoSEQ multiplex PCR; TCRdb's copy keeps in-frame clones and lacks some. The V and J calls and clone size are taken from that table; D and trimming were inferred from the DNA. This table holds 30,000 to 50,000 clones, approximately 93% found once. Trimming removed 5 bases from V and 7 bases from J, with 17 bases in between. CDR1 and CDR2 from the germline V gene are KGHDR and SFDVKD. This CDR3 spans 15 amino acids. This clone was found once. The TCR comes from a human donor with active COVID-19. The donor label of this sample is uncertain. Sequenced input: peripheral blood. This chain uses TRBV24-1 with TRBJ2-1, with D possibly TRBD2 on 6 matching bases. CDR3 DNA sequence: TGTGCCACCAGTGCTCGCGGGGCCGTATTGAATGAGCAGTTCTTC. It codes for CATSARGAVLNEQFF.